This T cell receptor beta chain was sequenced during a study of T-cell reconstitution after alpha-beta-depleted transplantation in children. Preparation of the TCRbeta library was carried out with unique molecular identifiers. TCRdb called the PCR reads again in MiXCR, with one record for every CDR3 protein. The repertoire holds 200,000 to 250,000 distinct CDR3 sequences, with around 9.5% as singletons. The CDR3 runs 14 residues. J gave up 3 bases and V 6 bases, and 6 bases lay outside the gene matches. Germline values: CDR1 LGHNT, CDR2 FRNRAP. The sample in question was PBMCs from the stem cell graft donor, obtained from the stem cell graft. The chain recombines TRBV12-5 with TRBJ2-7; 9 nucleotides agree with TRBD1. This receptor was taken from a human donor who donated a stem cell graft to a child with acute lymphoblastic leukemia. CDR3 in amino acids: CASGTDRGSYEQYF. CDR3 in DNA: TGTGCTAGTGGAACGGACAGGGGCAGCTACGAGCAGTACTTC.